This TCR beta chain was retrieved from a study of spatial heterogeneity in lung cancer (dated by TCRdb to about 2019). Some background on the complete study: Donors were 65 to 85 patients with early-stage, untreated non-small cell lung cancer from the lung TRACERx cohort. At surgery, both alpha and beta chains were TCR-sequenced in around 240 tumor regions, some 64 matched nontumor lung samples and around 50 PBMC samples. TCR alpha and beta repertoires were quantitatively compared across multiple tumor regions, matched nontumor lung and blood in non-small cell lung cancer. More beta-chain than alpha-chain transcripts were consistently detected, likely reflecting higher beta-chain transcript abundance. Follow-up PBMC samples were sequenced whenever the samples were available, and the median time to follow-up was around 24 months after resection. TCR repertoire features were related to nonsynonymous mutation counts determined by whole-exome sequencing of tumor tissue. In the raw uncorrected reads, each unique combination of TCR and UMI appeared on average more than ten times. Points the paper makes about the study in general: Only approximately 13 patients were included in the comparisons of baseline and follow-up blood repertoires. Ubiquitous expanded tumor TCRs were detected in blood more often at tumor resection than at routine follow-up. Confirming at a functional level the hypothesis that regional TCRs recognize regional mutations was considered to require additional single-cell paired TCR alpha and beta sequencing.

This clonotype turned up a few times. Its target antigen remains unknown. Base qualities are not provided; no much larger clone lies one nucleotide away. Sample time point, as interpreted from the label and publication: blood at routine non-recurrence follow-up after resection. TCR sequencing used whole RNA extracted from tumor and nontumor lung tissue, or from cryopreserved PBMC samples, without cell sorting. Patients were selected for TCR sequencing only if sufficient RNA was available from at least two tumor regions. Library preparation used 5' RACE. Sequencing took place on a NextSeq 500. The TCR library protocol attached a unique molecular identifier to each TCR cDNA molecule to allow correction of PCR and sequencing errors. In the original analysis: Decombinator tools were used for TCR identification, UMI-based error correction and CDR3 extraction. Expanded TCRs were defined as those above a frequency of 2 per 1,000, corresponding to the top 1% of the tumor frequency distribution. Renyi diversity was computed with the R vegan package after each repertoire had been subsampled 100 times to 5,000 TCRs. CDR3 similarity networks were constructed using string-kernel similarity of amino acid triplets, with links drawn between CDR3s whose pairwise similarity was above 0.82. Starting from the raw public reads, TCRdb applied fastp trimming at Q25, assembled clones with MiXCR and retained in-frame beta chains. Every entry covers one CDR3 protein and lists the most common genes and DNA from its rows. The V and J calls come from TCRdb's annotation, not from the publication. Counted in this sample were roughly 15,000 distinct CDR3 sequences; about a fifth of them appeared once. Around 6% of the sample is held by the ten biggest clonotypes.

From the cysteine up to the phenylalanine, the CDR3 has a length of 18 residues. Solely the CDR3 DNA is kept, with 54 bases framed from the first base. Sequences SGHTA (CDR1) and FQGNSA (CDR2) are obtained from the germline V gene. V drops 3 bases and J drops 0 bases, leaving 15 bases in between. The chain is assembled from TRBV7-2 and TRBJ2-6, and the D gene may be TRBD2, 5 bases matching. The sequence was obtained from a male donor with early-stage non-small cell lung cancer. Sequenced material: PBMCs, taken at follow-up. The CDR3 loop reads CASSFRGFYYSGANVLTF. In nucleotide form, the sequence is TGTGCCAGCAGCTTCCGGGGTTTCTACTACTCTGGGGCCAACGTCCTGACTTTC. With the portions outside the CDR3 filled from the reference TRBV7-2 and TRBJ2-6 genes, the complete variable region becomes GAGVSQSPSNKVTEKGKDVELRCDPISGHTALYWYRQSLGQGLEFLIYFQGNSAPDKSGLPSDRFSAERTGGSVSTLTIQRTQQEDSAVYLCASSFRGFYYSGANVLTFGAGSRLTVL.